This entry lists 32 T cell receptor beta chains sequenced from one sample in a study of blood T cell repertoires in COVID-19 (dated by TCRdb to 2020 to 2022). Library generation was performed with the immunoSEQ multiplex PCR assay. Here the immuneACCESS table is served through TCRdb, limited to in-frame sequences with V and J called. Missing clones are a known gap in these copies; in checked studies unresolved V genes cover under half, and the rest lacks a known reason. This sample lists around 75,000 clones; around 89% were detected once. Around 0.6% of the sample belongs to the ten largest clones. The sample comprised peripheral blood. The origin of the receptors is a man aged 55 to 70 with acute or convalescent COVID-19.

The CDR3 protein is CASSFATGFSYNSPLHF. In nucleotides, the CDR3 is TGTGCCAGCAGTTTTGCGACAGGGTTTTCCTATAATTCACCCCTCCACTTT. The chain links TRBV27 to TRBJ1-6, with TRBD1 matching 7 bases. In germline, CDR1 is MNHEY, CDR2 SMNVEV (reference sequence). This CDR3 comprises 17 residues. Trimming took 3 bases from V and 1 from J; bases not matched to a gene: 6.

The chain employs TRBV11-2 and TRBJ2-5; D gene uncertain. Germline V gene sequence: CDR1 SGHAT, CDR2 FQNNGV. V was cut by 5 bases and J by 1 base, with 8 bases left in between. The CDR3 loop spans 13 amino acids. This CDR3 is CASSPRFQETQYF. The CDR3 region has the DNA TGTGCCAGCAGCCCCCGGTTCCAAGAGACCCAGTACTTC.

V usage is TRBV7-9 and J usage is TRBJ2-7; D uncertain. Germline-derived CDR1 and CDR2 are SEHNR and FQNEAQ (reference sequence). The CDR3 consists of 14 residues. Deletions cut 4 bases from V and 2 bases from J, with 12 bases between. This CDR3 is CASSSPGQAYEQYF. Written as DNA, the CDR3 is TGTGCCAGCAGCTCCCCAGGCCAGGCCTACGAGCAGTACTTC.

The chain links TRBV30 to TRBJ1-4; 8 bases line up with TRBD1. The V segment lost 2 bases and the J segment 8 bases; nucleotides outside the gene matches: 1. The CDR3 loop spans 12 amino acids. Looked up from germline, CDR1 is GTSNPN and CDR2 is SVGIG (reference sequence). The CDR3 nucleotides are TGTGCCTGGAGTAGACAGGGGGAAAAACTGTTTTTT. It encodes CAWSRQGEKLFF.

This CDR3 is CASSAQGVGETQYF. CDR3 DNA: TGTGCCAGCAGCGCCCAGGGGGTCGGAGAGACCCAGTACTTC. This rearrangement joins TRBV7-3 to TRBJ2-5; TRBD1 agrees at 7 bases. V dropped 5 bases and J dropped 4; count of bases not matched to a gene: 7. Germline-derived CDR1 and CDR2 are SGHTA and FQGTGA. The CDR3 extends over 14 amino acids.

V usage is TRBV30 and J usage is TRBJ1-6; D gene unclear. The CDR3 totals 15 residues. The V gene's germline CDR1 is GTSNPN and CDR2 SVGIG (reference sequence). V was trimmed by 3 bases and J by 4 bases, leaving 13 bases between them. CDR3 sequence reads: CAWRTTTGYNSPLHF. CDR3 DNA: TGTGCCTGGAGAACCACGACGGGTTATAATTCACCCCTCCACTTT.

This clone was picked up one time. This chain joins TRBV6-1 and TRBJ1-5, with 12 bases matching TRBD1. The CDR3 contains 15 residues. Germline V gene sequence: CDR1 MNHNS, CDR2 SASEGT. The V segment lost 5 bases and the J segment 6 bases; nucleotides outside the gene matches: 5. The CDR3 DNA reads TGTGCCAGCAGTCCAAGGGACAGGGGGCTTCAGCCCCAGCATTTT. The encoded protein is CASSPRDRGLQPQHF.

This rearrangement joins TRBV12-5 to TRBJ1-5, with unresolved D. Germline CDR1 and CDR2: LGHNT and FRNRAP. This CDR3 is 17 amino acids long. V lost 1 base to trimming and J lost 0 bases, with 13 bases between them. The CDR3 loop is CASGLDGGFPSNQPQHF. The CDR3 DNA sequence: TGTGCTAGTGGTTTGGACGGAGGGTTTCCTAGCAATCAGCCCCAGCATTTT. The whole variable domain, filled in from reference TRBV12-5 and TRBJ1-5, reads DARVTQTPRHKVTEMGQEVTMRCQPILGHNTVFWYRQTMMQGLELLAYFRNRAPLDDSGMPKDRFSAEMPDATLATLKIQPSEPRDSAVYFCASGLDGGFPSNQPQHFGDGTRLSIL.

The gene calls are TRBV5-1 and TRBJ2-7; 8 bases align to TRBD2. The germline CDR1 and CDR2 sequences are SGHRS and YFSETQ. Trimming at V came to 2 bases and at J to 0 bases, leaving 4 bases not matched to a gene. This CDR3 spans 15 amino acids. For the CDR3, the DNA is TGCGCCAGCAGCTTAACCGGGACTAGCTCCTACGAGCAGTACTTC. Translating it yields CASSLTGTSSYEQYF.

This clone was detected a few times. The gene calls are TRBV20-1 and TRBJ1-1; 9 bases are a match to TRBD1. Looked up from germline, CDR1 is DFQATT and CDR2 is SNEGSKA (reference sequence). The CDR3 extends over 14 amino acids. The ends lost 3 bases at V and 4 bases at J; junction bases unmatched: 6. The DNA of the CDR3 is TGCAGTGCTAGTGTACAGGGGGCAGGCACTGAAGCTTTCTTT. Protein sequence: CSASVQGAGTEAFF.

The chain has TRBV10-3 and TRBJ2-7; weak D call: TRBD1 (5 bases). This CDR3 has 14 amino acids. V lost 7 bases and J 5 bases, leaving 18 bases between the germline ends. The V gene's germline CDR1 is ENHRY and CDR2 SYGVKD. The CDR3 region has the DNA TGTGCCATCACACAAGACAGTCCGGCCCACGAGCAGTACTTC. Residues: CAITQDSPAHEQYF.

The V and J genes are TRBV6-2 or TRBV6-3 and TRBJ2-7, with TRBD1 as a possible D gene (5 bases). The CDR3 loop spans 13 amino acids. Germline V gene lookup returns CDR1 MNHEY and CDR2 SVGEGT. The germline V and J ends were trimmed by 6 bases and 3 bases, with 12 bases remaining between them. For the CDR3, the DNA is TGTGCCAGCAGCCTGGACAAAAACTACGAGCAGTACTTC. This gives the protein CASSLDKNYEQYF.

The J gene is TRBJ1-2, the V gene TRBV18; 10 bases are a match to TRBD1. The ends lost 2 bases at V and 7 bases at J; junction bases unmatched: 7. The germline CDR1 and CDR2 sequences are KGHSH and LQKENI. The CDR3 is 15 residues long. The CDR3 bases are TGTGCCAGCTCACCAGAGACAGGGGGCGACTTTGGCTACACCTTC. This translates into CASSPETGGDFGYTF.

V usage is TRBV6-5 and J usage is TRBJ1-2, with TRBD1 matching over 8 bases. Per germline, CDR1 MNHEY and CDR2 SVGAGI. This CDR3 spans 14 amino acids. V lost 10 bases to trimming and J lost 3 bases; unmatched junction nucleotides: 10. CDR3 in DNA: TGTGCCACCAGATTTCAGGGGGCTGACTATGGCTACACCTTC. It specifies CATRFQGADYGYTF.

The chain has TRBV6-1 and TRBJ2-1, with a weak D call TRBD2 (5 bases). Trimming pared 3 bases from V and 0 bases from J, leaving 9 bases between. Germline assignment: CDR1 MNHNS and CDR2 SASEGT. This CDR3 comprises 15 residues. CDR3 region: CASSEDWSSYNEQFF. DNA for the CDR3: TGTGCCAGCAGTGAGGACTGGAGCTCCTACAATGAGCAGTTCTTC.

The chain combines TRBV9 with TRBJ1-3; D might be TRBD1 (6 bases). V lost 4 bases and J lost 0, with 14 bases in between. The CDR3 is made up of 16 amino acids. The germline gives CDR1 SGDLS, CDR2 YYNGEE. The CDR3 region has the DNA TGTGCCAGCAGCTTAGGGGACAACCGCTCTGGAAACACCATATATTTT. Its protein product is CASSLGDNRSGNTIYF.

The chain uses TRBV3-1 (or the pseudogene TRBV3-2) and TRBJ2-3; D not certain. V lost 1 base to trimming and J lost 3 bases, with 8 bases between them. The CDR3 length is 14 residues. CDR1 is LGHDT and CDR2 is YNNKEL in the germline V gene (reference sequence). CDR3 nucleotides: TGTGCCAGCAGCCAAGTGATCGGGACAGATACGCAGTATTTT. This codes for CASSQVIGTDTQYF.

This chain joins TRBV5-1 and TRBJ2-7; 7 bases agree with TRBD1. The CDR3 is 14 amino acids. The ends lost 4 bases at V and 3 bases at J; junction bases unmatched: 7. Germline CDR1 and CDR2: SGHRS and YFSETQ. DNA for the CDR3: TGCGCCAGCAGCCCCCTCGACAGGGTCTACGAGCAGTACTTC. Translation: CASSPLDRVYEQYF.

The CDR3 nucleotides are TGTGCCAGCAGTTACGGAAGTGGAGGGGAGACCCAGTACTTC. Protein: CASSYGSGGETQYF. The rearrangement joins TRBV6-2 or TRBV6-3 to TRBJ2-5; D is perhaps TRBD2 (6 bases). CDR3 size: 14 residues. Trimming removed 2 bases from V and 5 bases from J, with 12 bases in between. CDR1 and CDR2 from the germline V gene are MNHEY and SVGEGT.

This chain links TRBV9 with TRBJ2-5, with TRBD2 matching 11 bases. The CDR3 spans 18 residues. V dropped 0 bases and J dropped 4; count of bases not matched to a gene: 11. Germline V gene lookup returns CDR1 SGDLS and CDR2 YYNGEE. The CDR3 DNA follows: TGTGCCAGCAGCGTAGGGGTAGCGGGGGGGATAGGTAGAGAGACCCAGTACTTC. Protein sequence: CASSVGVAGGIGRETQYF.

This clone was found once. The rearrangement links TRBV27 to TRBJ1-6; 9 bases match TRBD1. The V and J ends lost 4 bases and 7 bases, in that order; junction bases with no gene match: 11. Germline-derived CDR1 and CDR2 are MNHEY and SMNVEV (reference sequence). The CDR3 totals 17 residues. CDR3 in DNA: TGTGCCAGCAGTTCCACCCCTGGGACAGGGTACAATTCACCCCTCCACTTT. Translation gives CASSSTPGTGYNSPLHF.

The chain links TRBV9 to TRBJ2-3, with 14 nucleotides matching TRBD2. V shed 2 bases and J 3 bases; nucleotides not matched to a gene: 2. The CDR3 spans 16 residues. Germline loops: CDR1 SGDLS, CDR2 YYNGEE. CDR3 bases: TGTGCCAGCAGCGTGGGACTAGCGGGGGCAACAGATACGCAGTATTTT. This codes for CASSVGLAGATDTQYF.

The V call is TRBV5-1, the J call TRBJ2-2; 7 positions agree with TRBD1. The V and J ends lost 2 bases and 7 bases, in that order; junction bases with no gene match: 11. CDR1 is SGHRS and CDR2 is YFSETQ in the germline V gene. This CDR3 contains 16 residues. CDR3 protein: CASSLGRGGGSGELFF. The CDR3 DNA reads TGCGCCAGCAGCTTAGGAAGAGGGGGCGGCAGCGGGGAGCTGTTTTTT.

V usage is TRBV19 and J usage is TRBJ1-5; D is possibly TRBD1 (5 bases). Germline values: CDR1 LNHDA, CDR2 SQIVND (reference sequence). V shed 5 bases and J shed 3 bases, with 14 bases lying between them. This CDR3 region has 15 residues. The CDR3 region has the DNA TGTGCCAGTAGTGGTGGTCAGGGAAACAATCAGCCCCAGCATTTT. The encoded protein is CASSGGQGNNQPQHF.

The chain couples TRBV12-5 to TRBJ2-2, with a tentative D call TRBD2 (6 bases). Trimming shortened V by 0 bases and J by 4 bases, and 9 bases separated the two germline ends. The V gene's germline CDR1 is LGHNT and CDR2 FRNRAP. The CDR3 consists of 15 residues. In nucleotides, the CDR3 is TGTGCTAGTGGTTTGGTACAAGCGGGCACCGGGGAGCTGTTTTTT. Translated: CASGLVQAGTGELFF. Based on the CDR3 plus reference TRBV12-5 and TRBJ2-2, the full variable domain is DARVTQTPRHKVTEMGQEVTMRCQPILGHNTVFWYRQTMMQGLELLAYFRNRAPLDDSGMPKDRFSAEMPDATLATLKIQPSEPRDSAVYFCASGLVQAGTGELFFGEGSRLTVL.

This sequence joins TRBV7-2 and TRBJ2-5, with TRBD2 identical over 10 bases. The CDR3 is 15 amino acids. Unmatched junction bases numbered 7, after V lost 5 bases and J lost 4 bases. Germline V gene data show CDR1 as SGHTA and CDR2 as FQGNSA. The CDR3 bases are TGTGCCAGCAGCCCCACCTTAGCGGGAGGAGAGACCCAGTACTTC. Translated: CASSPTLAGGETQYF.

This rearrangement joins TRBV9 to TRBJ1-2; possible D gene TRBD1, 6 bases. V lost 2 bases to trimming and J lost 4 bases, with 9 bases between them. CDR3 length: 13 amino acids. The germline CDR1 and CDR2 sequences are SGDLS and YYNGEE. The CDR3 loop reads CASSVTGSYGYTF. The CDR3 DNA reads TGTGCCAGCAGCGTCACAGGGAGCTATGGCTACACCTTC.

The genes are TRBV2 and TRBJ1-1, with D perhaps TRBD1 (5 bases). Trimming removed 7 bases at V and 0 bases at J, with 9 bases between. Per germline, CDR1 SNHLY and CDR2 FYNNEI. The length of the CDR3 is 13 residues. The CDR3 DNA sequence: TGTGCCAGCACGGGACTTCTGAACACTGAAGCTTTCTTT. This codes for CASTGLLNTEAFF.

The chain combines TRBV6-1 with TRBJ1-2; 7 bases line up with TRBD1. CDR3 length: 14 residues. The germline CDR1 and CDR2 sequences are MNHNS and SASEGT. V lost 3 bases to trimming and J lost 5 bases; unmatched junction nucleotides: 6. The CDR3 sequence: CASSETGLGYGYTF. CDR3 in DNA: TGTGCCAGCAGTGAGACAGGGCTTGGGTATGGCTACACCTTC.

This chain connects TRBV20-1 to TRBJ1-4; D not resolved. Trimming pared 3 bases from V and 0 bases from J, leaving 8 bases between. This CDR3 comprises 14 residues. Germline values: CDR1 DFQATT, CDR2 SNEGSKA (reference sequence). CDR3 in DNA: TGCAGTGCTAGTCTGTCAGCAACTAATGAAAAACTGTTTTTT. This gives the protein CSASLSATNEKLFF.

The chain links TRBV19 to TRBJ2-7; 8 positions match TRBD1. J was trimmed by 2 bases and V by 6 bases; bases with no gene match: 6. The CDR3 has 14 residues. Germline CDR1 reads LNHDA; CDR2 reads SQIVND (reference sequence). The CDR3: CASSPGQGPYEQYF. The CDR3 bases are TGTGCCAGTAGCCCCGGACAGGGTCCCTACGAGCAGTACTTC.

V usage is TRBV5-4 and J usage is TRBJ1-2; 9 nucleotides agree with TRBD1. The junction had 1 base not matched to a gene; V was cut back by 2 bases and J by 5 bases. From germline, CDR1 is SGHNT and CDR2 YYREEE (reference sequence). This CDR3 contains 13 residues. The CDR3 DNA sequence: TGTGCCAGCAGCTTACAGGGGGCGTATGGCTACACCTTC. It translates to CASSLQGAYGYTF.